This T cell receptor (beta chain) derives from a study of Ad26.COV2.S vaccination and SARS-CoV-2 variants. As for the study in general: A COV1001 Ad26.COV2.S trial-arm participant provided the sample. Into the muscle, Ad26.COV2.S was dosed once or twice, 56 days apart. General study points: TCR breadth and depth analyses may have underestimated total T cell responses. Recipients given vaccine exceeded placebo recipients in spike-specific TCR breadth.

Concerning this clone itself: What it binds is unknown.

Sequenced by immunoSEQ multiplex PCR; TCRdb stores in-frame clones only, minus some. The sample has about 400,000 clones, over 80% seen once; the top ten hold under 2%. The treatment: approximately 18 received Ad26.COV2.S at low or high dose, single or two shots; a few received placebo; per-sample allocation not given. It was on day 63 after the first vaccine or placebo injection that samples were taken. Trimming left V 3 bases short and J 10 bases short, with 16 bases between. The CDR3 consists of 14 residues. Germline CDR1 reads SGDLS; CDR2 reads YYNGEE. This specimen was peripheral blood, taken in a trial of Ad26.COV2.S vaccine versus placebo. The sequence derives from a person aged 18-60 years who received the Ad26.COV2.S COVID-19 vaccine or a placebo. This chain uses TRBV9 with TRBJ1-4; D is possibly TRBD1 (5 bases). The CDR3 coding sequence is TGTGCCAGCAGCGGGAGGTCCGGGGCGGGAAAACTGTTTTTT. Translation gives CASSGRSGAGKLFF.